This T cell receptor (beta chain) was recorded in a study of blood T cell repertoires in COVID-19. Looking at the study overall: PBMCs, B-cell-depleted T cells, or T cells provided the cDNA or gDNA that made up the material.

Method: immunoSEQ multiplex PCR; TCRdb's copy keeps in-frame clones and lacks some. In the table there are about 140,000 clones, 84% of which are singletons. Sequencing used peripheral blood. The source of this sequence is a human donor in a cohort sampled during active COVID-19.

CDR3 DNA: TGTGCCAGCAGTAGTACTGCAACTAATGAAAAACTGTTTTTT. It codes for CASSSTATNEKLFF. The chain is built from TRBV25-1 and TRBJ1-4; no reliable D call. The V gene's germline CDR1 is MGHDK and CDR2 SYGVNS. The CDR3 extends over 14 amino acids. Trimming cost V 5 bases and J 0 bases, with 7 bases left between them.